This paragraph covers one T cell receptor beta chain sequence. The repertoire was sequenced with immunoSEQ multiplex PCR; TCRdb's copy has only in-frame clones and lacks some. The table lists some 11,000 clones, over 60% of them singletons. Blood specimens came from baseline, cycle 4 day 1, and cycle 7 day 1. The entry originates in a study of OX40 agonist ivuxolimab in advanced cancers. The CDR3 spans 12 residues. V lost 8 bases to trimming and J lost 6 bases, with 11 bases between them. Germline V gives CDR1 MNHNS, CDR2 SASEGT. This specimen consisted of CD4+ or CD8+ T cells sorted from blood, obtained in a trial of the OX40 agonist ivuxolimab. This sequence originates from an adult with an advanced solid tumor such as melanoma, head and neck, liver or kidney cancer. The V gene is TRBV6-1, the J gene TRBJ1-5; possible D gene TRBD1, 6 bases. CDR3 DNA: TGTGCCAGCGGACAGATCTTTCAGCCCCAGCATTTT. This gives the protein CASGQIFQPQHF.